The 14 T cell receptor beta chains below all came from one sample that was sequenced in a study of patients and donors after allogeneic stem cell transplantation. TCRdb reanalysed the RT-PCR reads using MiXCR and keeps one entry per CDR3 protein. The sample carries roughly 960,000 distinct CDR3 sequences, more than 15% recorded once. Specimen: blood, either unsorted or a sorted T cell fraction (not recorded which). All receptors come from a human donor who was either an allogeneic HSCT recipient or a stem cell or donor lymphocyte infusion donor (not recorded which). It is not recorded whose cells these are; they may come from a transplant donor.

This clonotype has more than one count but fewer than ten. V gene TRBV5-5 combines with J gene TRBJ2-7; 10 nucleotides agree with TRBD2. V dropped 2 bases and J dropped 5; count of bases not matched to a gene: 4. CDR1 and CDR2 from the germline V gene are SGHKS and YYEKEE (reference sequence). The CDR3 covers 14 residues. Here the CDR3 reads CASSFRAGGDEQYF. CDR3 DNA sequence: TGTGCCAGCAGCTTTCGAGCGGGGGGGGACGAGCAGTACTTC.

The rearrangement links TRBV21-1 to TRBJ2-5; the DNA was not used to check the table's D call, TRBD1. TRBV21-1 is a documented pseudogene. The CDR3 is made up of 17 amino acids. The CDR3: CASSKVEGTQLQETQYF. The CDR3 nucleotides are TGTGCCAGCAGCAAAGTGGAAGGGACACAGCTTCAAGAGACCCAGTACTTC.

In the case of this clonotype: A much larger clone differs by one base, so this may be a read error. V gene TRBV2 combines with J gene TRBJ2-7; TRBD2 aligns across 13 bases. CDR1 is SNHLY, CDR2 FYNNEI, per germline. The CDR3 extends over 15 amino acids. CDR3 bases: TGTACCAGCAAATGGACTAGCGGGAGTACCTACGAGCAGTACTTC. This gives the protein CTSKWTSGSTYEQYF.

This sequence joins TRBV7-2 and TRBJ1-6, with D possibly being TRBD1 (5 bases). This CDR3 spans 15 amino acids. Germline CDR1 is SGHTA and CDR2 is FQGNSA. V dropped 5 bases and J dropped 5 bases, with 13 bases sitting between them. The CDR3 DNA is TGTGCCAGCAGCGCTCCGGGACGGAATAATTCACCCCTCCACTTT. Protein: CASSAPGRNNSPLHF.

The chain couples TRBV7-9 to TRBJ1-1; perhaps TRBD1 as D (5 bases). CDR3 length: 14 residues. Germline V lookup: CDR1 SEHNR, CDR2 FQNEAQ (reference sequence). V gave up 10 bases and J gave up 0 bases, with 15 bases separating them. CDR3 region: CATPHDSLNTEAFF. CDR3 DNA sequence: TGTGCCACCCCACACGACAGTTTGAACACTGAAGCTTTCTTT.

This clonotype has a handful of counts. The chain recombines TRBV15 with TRBJ1-5; possible D gene TRBD1, 5 bases. With 5 bases removed from V and 2 bases from J, the gap between germline ends came to 16 bases. The CDR3 covers 16 residues. In germline, CDR1 is LNHNV, CDR2 YYDKDF (reference sequence). The CDR3 coding sequence is TGTGCCACCAGCCCCGATGACAGTGGGGGCAATCAGCCCCAGCATTTT. It is translated as CATSPDDSGGNQPQHF.

In this sample, this clonotype turned up a few times. This sequence joins TRBV7-9 and TRBJ2-1; 7 positions match TRBD2. CDR3 length: 14 amino acids. After removal of 3 bases from V and 5 bases from J, the junction contained 4 bases not matched to a gene. Germline-derived CDR1 and CDR2 are SEHNR and FQNEAQ (reference sequence). CDR3 coding DNA: TGTGCCAGCAGCTTTTTGGCGGGGGACAATGAGCAGTTCTTC. Protein product: CASSFLAGDNEQFF.

This clonotype has just a few counts. This chain connects TRBV4-3 to TRBJ1-2; D gene ambiguous. The germline CDR1 and CDR2 sequences are LGHNA and YSLEER. The V gene lost 1 base and the J gene lost 2 bases, with 8 bases spanning the gap. The CDR3 runs 14 residues. CDR3 DNA sequence: TGCGCCAGCAGCCAAGTTGGAAACAACTATGGCTACACCTTC. This sequence encodes CASSQVGNNYGYTF.

This chain uses TRBV11-2 with TRBJ2-7, with TRBD1 matching over 9 bases. This CDR3 region has 18 residues. Trimming at V came to 3 bases and at J to 2 bases, leaving 14 bases not matched to a gene. Germline CDR1 reads SGHAT; CDR2 reads FQNNGV. CDR3 coding DNA: TGTGCCAGCAGCTTGATGCCGGGACAGGGATTCTCGACCTACGAGCAGTACTTC. It specifies CASSLMPGQGFSTYEQYF.

This sequence joins TRBV12-3 or TRBV12-4 and TRBJ1-2; D uncertain. The CDR3 runs to 14 residues. With 3 bases removed from V and 2 bases from J, the gap between germline ends came to 10 bases. The CDR3 spells CASSFANRNYGYTF. Here the CDR3 DNA reads TGTGCCAGCAGTTTTGCCAACAGAAACTATGGCTACACCTTC.

This chain connects TRBV15 to TRBJ1-5, with D unclear. CDR3 length: 16 residues. Germline V gene sequence: CDR1 LNHNV, CDR2 YYDKDF (reference sequence). V was pared by 1 base and J by 3 bases, with 13 bases between. CDR3 DNA sequence: TGTGCCACCAGCAGAGGCGGCGGCGGGTACAATCAGCCCCAGCATTTT. Amino acid sequence: CATSRGGGGYNQPQHF.

The table lists this clonotype with a few counts. The rearrangement uses TRBV20-1 and TRBJ2-7, with D unresolved. V lost 1 base, J lost 1 base, and 5 bases lay in between. CDR1 and CDR2 from the germline V gene are DFQATT and SNEGSKA (reference sequence). This CDR3 has 12 amino acids. CDR3 in amino acids: CSARAGSYEQYF. The CDR3 DNA reads as TGCAGTGCTAGAGCTGGATCCTACGAGCAGTACTTC.

The sample holds a few counts of this clonotype. The chain links TRBV9 to TRBJ1-1; D is ambiguous. Deletions cut 2 bases from V and 1 base from J, with 9 bases between. CDR3 size: 14 residues. Germline lookup yields CDR1 SGDLS and CDR2 YYNGEE. As DNA, the CDR3 is TGTGCCAGCAGCGTCATGAAGGGGAACACTGAAGCTTTCTTT. It yields the protein CASSVMKGNTEAFF.

This clonotype was picked up many times. The J gene is TRBJ2-1, the V gene TRBV12-3 or TRBV12-4; 9 bases fit TRBD2. With V trimmed by 5 bases and J by 6 bases, 5 bases remained unmatched. The CDR3 contains 14 residues. The DNA for the CDR3 is TGTGCCAGCAGTCCATGGGGACTAGCCAATGAGCAGTTCTTC. Its translation is CASSPWGLANEQFF.